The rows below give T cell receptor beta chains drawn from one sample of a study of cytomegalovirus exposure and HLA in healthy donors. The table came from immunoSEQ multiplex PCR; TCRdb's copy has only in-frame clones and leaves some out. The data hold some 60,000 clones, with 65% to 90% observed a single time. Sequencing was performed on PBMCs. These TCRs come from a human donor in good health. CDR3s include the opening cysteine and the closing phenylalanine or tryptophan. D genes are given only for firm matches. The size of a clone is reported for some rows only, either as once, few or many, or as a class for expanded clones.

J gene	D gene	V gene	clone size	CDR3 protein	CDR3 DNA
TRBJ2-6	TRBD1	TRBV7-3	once	CASSDRGRRSGANVLTF	TGTGCCAGCAGCGACAGGGGGCGTCGATCTGGGGCCAACGTCCTGACTTTC
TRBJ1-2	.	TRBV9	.	CASSVAAGSVSLVGYTF	TGTGCCAGCAGCGTAGCTGCAGGGTCAGTCAGCTTAGTAGGCTACACCTTC
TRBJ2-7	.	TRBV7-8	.	CASSPRSDEQYF	TGTGCCAGCAGCCCCCGAAGCGACGAGCAGTACTTC
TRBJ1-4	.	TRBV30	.	CAWTISGGGRGKLFF	TGTGCCTGGACCATAAGCGGGGGGGGGCGCGGAAAACTGTTTTTT
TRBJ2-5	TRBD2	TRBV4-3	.	CASSQGGLAGGMETQYF	TGCGCCAGCAGCCAAGGAGGACTAGCGGGGGGGATGGAGACCCAGTACTTC
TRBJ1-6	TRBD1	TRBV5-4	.	CASSLQGVFVLHF	TGTGCCAGCAGCCTACAGGGGGTGTTTGTCCTCCACTTT
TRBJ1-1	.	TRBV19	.	CASRAVIPGTEAFF	TGTGCCAGTAGGGCGGTAATTCCGGGGACTGAAGCTTTCTTT
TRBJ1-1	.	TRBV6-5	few	CASSYSRHEAFF	TGTGCCAGCAGTTACTCGAGACACGAAGCTTTCTTT
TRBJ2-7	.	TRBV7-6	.	CASSLSDEQYF	TGTGCCAGCAGCTTATCGGACGAGCAGTACTTC
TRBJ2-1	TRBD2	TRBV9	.	CASSVADPAVGTSGSWSEQFF	TGTGCCAGCAGCGTAGCCGACCCGGCCGTCGGGACTAGCGGGAGTTGGAGTGAGCAGTTCTTC
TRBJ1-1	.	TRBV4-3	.	CASSPVRGPNTEAFF	TGCGCCAGCAGCCCAGTCAGGGGCCCAAACACTGAAGCTTTCTTT
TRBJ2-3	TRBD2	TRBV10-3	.	CAISRGGLITDTQYF	TGTGCCATCAGTCGCGGGGGGCTGATCACAGATACGCAGTATTTT
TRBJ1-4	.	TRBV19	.	CASSMVAGSSTNEKLFF	TGTGCCAGTAGTATGGTAGCGGGCAGCTCAACTAATGAAAAACTGTTTTTT
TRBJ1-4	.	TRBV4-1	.	CASSQVGFGIRNEKLFF	TGCGCCAGCAGCCAAGTCGGATTCGGGATTCGTAATGAAAAACTGTTTTTT
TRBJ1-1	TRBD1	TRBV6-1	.	CASELPTGGAEAFF	TGTGCCAGCGAACTCCCGACAGGGGGCGCTGAAGCTTTCTTT
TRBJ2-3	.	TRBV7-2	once	CASSLRFRGSGTQYF	TGTGCCAGCAGCTTAAGGTTTCGAGGGAGTGGTACGCAGTATTTT
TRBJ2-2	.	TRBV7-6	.	CASSLWEGQETTGELFF	TGTGCCAGCAGCTTATGGGAGGGACAGGAGACCACCGGGGAGCTGTTTTTT
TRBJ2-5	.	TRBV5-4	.	CASTVSLGVQETQYF	TGTGCCAGCACGGTTAGCTTGGGAGTCCAAGAGACCCAGTACTTC
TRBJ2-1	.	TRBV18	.	CASSPRGSPYNEQFF	TGTGCCAGCTCACCTAGGGGGAGTCCCTACAATGAGCAGTTCTTC